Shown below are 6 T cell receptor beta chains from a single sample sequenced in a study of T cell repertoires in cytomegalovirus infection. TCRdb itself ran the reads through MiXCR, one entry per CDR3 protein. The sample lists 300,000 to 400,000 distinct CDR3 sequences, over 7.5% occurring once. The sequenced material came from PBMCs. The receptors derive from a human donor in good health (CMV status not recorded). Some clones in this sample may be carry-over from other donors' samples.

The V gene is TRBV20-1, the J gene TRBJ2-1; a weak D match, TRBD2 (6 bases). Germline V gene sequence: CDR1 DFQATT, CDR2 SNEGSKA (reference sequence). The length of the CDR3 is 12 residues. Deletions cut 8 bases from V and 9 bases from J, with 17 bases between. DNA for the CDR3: TGCAGTCTAGGATGGGGAGGTGTTGAGCAGTTCTTC. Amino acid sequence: CSLGWGGVEQFF.

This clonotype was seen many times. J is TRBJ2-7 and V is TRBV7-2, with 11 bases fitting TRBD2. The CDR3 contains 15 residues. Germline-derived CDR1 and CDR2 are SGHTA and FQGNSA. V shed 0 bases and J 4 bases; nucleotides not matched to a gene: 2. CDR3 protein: CASSLAASGRYEQYF. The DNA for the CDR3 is TGTGCCAGCAGCTTAGCGGCTAGCGGGAGGTACGAGCAGTACTTC.

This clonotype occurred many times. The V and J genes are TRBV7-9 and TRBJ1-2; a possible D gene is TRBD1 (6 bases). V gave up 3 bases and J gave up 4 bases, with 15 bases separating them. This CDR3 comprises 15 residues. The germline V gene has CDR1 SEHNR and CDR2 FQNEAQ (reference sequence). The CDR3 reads CASSFPGDTTYGYTF. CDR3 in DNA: TGTGCCAGCAGCTTCCCCGGGGACACCACCTATGGCTACACCTTC.

DNA for the CDR3: TGCAGTGCTCTCATGGGAGGGGATACCCGTGGAAACACCATATATTTT. As protein: CSALMGGDTRGNTIYF. The rearrangement uses TRBV20-1 and TRBJ1-3; possible D gene TRBD1, 5 bases. CDR3 length: 16 residues. In germline, CDR1 is DFQATT, CDR2 SNEGSKA (reference sequence). Trimming took off 5 bases at V and 3 bases at J, with 20 bases between the two ends.

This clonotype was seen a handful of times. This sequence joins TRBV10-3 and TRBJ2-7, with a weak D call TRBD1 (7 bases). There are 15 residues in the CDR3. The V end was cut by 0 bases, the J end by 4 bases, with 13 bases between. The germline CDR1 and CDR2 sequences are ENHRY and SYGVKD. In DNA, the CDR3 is TGTGCCATCAGTGAGTCGACAGGGAGGAGATACGAGCAGTACTTC. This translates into CAISESTGRRYEQYF.

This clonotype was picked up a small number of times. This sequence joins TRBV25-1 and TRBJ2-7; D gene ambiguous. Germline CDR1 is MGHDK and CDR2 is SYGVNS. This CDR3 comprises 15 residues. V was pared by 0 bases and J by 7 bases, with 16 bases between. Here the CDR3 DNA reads TGTGCCAGCAGTGAATATATATCCCTCTTGATGGAGCAGTACTTC. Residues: CASSEYISLLMEQYF.